These T cell receptor beta chains were read from a single sample in a study of siplizumab effects on memory and regulatory T cells. TCRdb's copy holds only in-frame clones and misses some; the assay was immunoSEQ multiplex PCR. Of 50,000 to 70,000 clones in the sample, about 96% were seen once. Sequenced sample: naive CD8+ T cells sorted from blood. These receptors were collected from a human donor in good health. The CDR3 runs from the conserved cysteine through the conserved F or W. The order of the fields is clone size, D gene, J gene, V gene, CDR3 protein, CDR3 DNA. A D gene is named only where the DNA matches it firmly. Clone size appears in some rows only: once, few, many, or a class for an expanded clone.

abundance: -
d_gene: -
j_gene: TRBJ1-6
v_gene: TRBV4-3
CDR3aa: CASSQDRVDSPLHF
CDR3nt: TGCGCCAGCAGCCAAGACAGGGTTGATTCACCCCTCCACTTT

abundance: -
d_gene: -
j_gene: TRBJ2-2
v_gene: TRBV7-2
CDR3aa: CASSFFHNTGELFF
CDR3nt: TGTGCCAGCAGCTTCTTTCACAACACCGGGGAGCTGTTTTTT

abundance: -
d_gene: TRBD1
j_gene: TRBJ2-7
v_gene: TRBV9
CDR3aa: CASSGQGSVFDEQYF
CDR3nt: TGTGCCAGCAGCGGACAGGGCTCGGTATTTGACGAGCAGTACTTC

abundance: -
d_gene: TRBD1
j_gene: TRBJ1-1
v_gene: TRBV5-1
CDR3aa: CASSSGQGLTEAFF
CDR3nt: TGCGCCAGCAGTTCCGGACAGGGGCTCACTGAAGCTTTCTTT

abundance: once
d_gene: -
j_gene: TRBJ2-7
v_gene: TRBV15
CDR3aa: CATSREGQDHSYEQYF
CDR3nt: TGTGCCACCAGCAGAGAAGGGCAGGACCACTCCTACGAGCAGTACTTC

abundance: -
d_gene: -
j_gene: TRBJ2-7
v_gene: TRBV27
CDR3aa: CASSPAGTYEQYF
CDR3nt: TGTGCCAGCAGCCCTGCCGGGACCTACGAGCAGTACTTC

abundance: -
d_gene: -
j_gene: TRBJ2-7
v_gene: TRBV19
CDR3aa: CASSIGRTTYEQYF
CDR3nt: TGTGCCAGTAGTATCGGCCGGACCACCTACGAGCAGTACTTC

abundance: -
d_gene: -
j_gene: TRBJ2-7
v_gene: TRBV4-1
CDR3aa: CASSQGGGHYEQYF
CDR3nt: TGCGCCAGCAGCCAAGGGGGGGGGCACTACGAGCAGTACTTC

abundance: once
d_gene: -
j_gene: TRBJ2-3
v_gene: TRBV5-4
CDR3aa: CASSFWGATSTDTQYF
CDR3nt: TGTGCCAGCAGCTTTTGGGGGGCTACTAGCACAGATACGCAGTATTTT

abundance: once
d_gene: TRBD1
j_gene: TRBJ2-7
v_gene: TRBV28
CDR3aa: CASSPGTGAYEQYF
CDR3nt: TGTGCCAGCAGTCCCGGGACAGGGGCCTACGAGCAGTACTTC

abundance: -
d_gene: -
j_gene: TRBJ1-1
v_gene: TRBV5-6
CDR3aa: CASSLGGSTEAFF
CDR3nt: TGTGCCAGCAGCTTGGGAGGTTCGACTGAAGCTTTCTTT

abundance: -
d_gene: -
j_gene: TRBJ1-1
v_gene: TRBV19
CDR3aa: CASSNVGNTEAFF
CDR3nt: TGTGCCAGTAGTAATGTCGGGAACACTGAAGCTTTCTTT

abundance: -
d_gene: TRBD2
j_gene: TRBJ2-7
v_gene: TRBV5-6
CDR3aa: CASSFPTSGGPSYEQYF
CDR3nt: TGTGCCAGCAGCTTCCCAACTAGCGGGGGGCCGTCCTACGAGCAGTACTTC

abundance: -
d_gene: -
j_gene: TRBJ2-7
v_gene: TRBV11-2
CDR3aa: CASSHSATYEQYF
CDR3nt: TGTGCCAGCAGCCACAGCGCAACCTACGAGCAGTACTTC

abundance: -
d_gene: TRBD2
j_gene: TRBJ2-5
v_gene: TRBV5-4
CDR3aa: CASRNPTVGGETQYF
CDR3nt: TGTGCCAGCAGAAACCCGACGGTCGGGGGGGAGACCCAGTACTTC

abundance: -
d_gene: TRBD2
j_gene: TRBJ2-2
v_gene: TRBV15
CDR3aa: CATSSGTSNTGELFF
CDR3nt: TGTGCCACCAGTAGCGGGACTTCGAACACCGGGGAGCTGTTTTTT

abundance: -
d_gene: TRBD1
j_gene: TRBJ2-1
v_gene: TRBV4-3
CDR3aa: CASSQVQGGYNEQFF
CDR3nt: TGCGCCAGCAGCCAAGTACAGGGGGGATACAATGAGCAGTTCTTC

abundance: -
d_gene: TRBD2
j_gene: TRBJ2-3
v_gene: TRBV27
CDR3aa: CASFPLGRGSTDTQYF
CDR3nt: TGTGCCAGCTTCCCCCTCGGGCGGGGGTCAACAGATACGCAGTATTTT

abundance: -
d_gene: -
j_gene: TRBJ2-2
v_gene: TRBV29-1
CDR3aa: CSVDPRNTGELFF
CDR3nt: TGCAGCGTTGATCCGAGGAACACCGGGGAGCTGTTTTTT

abundance: -
d_gene: -
j_gene: TRBJ1-1
v_gene: TRBV28
CDR3aa: CASSGGPTEAFF
CDR3nt: TGTGCCAGCAGCGGGGGGCCCACTGAAGCTTTCTTT

abundance: -
d_gene: -
j_gene: TRBJ1-1
v_gene: TRBV6-5
CDR3aa: CASSVGQVTEAFF
CDR3nt: TGTGCCAGCAGTGTCGGGCAGGTGACTGAAGCTTTCTTT

abundance: -
d_gene: -
j_gene: TRBJ1-1
v_gene: TRBV4-1
CDR3aa: CASSHQTGVETEAFF
CDR3nt: TGCGCCAGCAGCCACCAGACGGGGGTGGAGACTGAAGCTTTCTTT

abundance: -
d_gene: -
j_gene: TRBJ2-7
v_gene: TRBV5-8
CDR3aa: CASGEPYEQYF
CDR3nt: TGTGCCAGCGGCGAACCCTACGAGCAGTACTTC

abundance: -
d_gene: TRBD1
j_gene: TRBJ2-3
v_gene: TRBV4-1
CDR3aa: CASSQDRTGPDTQYF
CDR3nt: TGCGCCAGCAGCCAAGACCGGACAGGGCCAGATACGCAGTATTTT

abundance: -
d_gene: -
j_gene: TRBJ1-5
v_gene: TRBV11-3
CDR3aa: CASSRRMGQGNQPQHF
CDR3nt: TGTGCCAGCAGCCGTAGAATGGGGCAGGGCAATCAGCCCCAGCATTTT

abundance: -
d_gene: TRBD2
j_gene: TRBJ2-1
v_gene: TRBV30
CDR3aa: CAWRLRGGLYNEQFF
CDR3nt: TGTGCCTGGAGGTTGCGGGGGGGCTTGTACAATGAGCAGTTCTTC

abundance: -
d_gene: -
j_gene: TRBJ1-3
v_gene: TRBV29-1
CDR3aa: CSVEGGDSGNTIYF
CDR3nt: TGCAGCGTTGAAGGGGGGGACTCTGGAAACACCATATATTTT

abundance: -
d_gene: -
j_gene: TRBJ1-1
v_gene: TRBV7-9
CDR3aa: CASSSIGGATEAFF
CDR3nt: TGTGCCAGCAGCTCAATCGGAGGGGCAACTGAAGCTTTCTTT

abundance: -
d_gene: -
j_gene: TRBJ1-5
v_gene: TRBV27
CDR3aa: CASSFRGSNQPQHF
CDR3nt: TGTGCCAGCAGTTTCCGGGGTAGCAATCAGCCCCAGCATTTT

abundance: -
d_gene: -
j_gene: TRBJ1-4
v_gene: TRBV6-6
CDR3aa: CASRAPGHLNEKLFF
CDR3nt: TGTGCCAGCAGAGCGCCGGGACACCTTAATGAAAAACTGTTTTTT

abundance: -
d_gene: TRBD1
j_gene: TRBJ1-2
v_gene: TRBV6-9
CDR3aa: CASSYNLGTVYGYTF
CDR3nt: TGTGCCAGCAGTTACAACCTGGGGACAGTCTATGGCTACACCTTC

abundance: -
d_gene: TRBD1
j_gene: TRBJ2-2
v_gene: TRBV9
CDR3aa: CASSGDRANTGELFF
CDR3nt: TGTGCCAGCAGCGGGGACAGGGCGAACACCGGGGAGCTGTTTTTT

abundance: once
d_gene: -
j_gene: TRBJ1-1
v_gene: TRBV9
CDR3aa: CASSVESGNTEAFF
CDR3nt: TGTGCCAGCAGCGTAGAATCAGGGAACACTGAAGCTTTCTTT

abundance: -
d_gene: -
j_gene: TRBJ2-1
v_gene: TRBV5-6
CDR3aa: CASSLNGGNNEQFF
CDR3nt: TGTGCCAGCAGCTTGAATGGGGGGAACAATGAGCAGTTCTTC

abundance: -
d_gene: -
j_gene: TRBJ1-3
v_gene: TRBV30
CDR3aa: CAWSVSSGGNTIYF
CDR3nt: TGTGCCTGGAGTGTAAGCTCCGGGGGAAACACCATATATTTT

abundance: -
d_gene: TRBD2
j_gene: TRBJ2-1
v_gene: TRBV28
CDR3aa: CASSLAGELNEQFF
CDR3nt: TGTGCCAGCAGTTTAGCGGGGGAGCTCAATGAGCAGTTCTTC

abundance: -
d_gene: -
j_gene: TRBJ2-7
v_gene: TRBV5-4
CDR3aa: CASSLVSQGWPSYEQYF
CDR3nt: TGTGCCAGCAGCTTGGTCAGTCAAGGTTGGCCCTCCTACGAGCAGTACTTC

abundance: -
d_gene: TRBD1
j_gene: TRBJ1-1
v_gene: TRBV4-1
CDR3aa: CASSQGQGNTEAFF
CDR3nt: TGCGCCAGCAGCCAAGGACAGGGGAACACTGAAGCTTTCTTT

abundance: -
d_gene: -
j_gene: TRBJ2-1
v_gene: TRBV5-1
CDR3aa: CASSFAGADVEQFF
CDR3nt: TGCGCCAGCAGCTTTGCGGGGGCGGACGTTGAGCAGTTCTTC

abundance: -
d_gene: TRBD1
j_gene: TRBJ2-3
v_gene: TRBV18
CDR3aa: CASSPQRTGGTDTQYF
CDR3nt: TGTGCCAGCTCACCACAACGGACAGGGGGCACAGATACGCAGTATTTT